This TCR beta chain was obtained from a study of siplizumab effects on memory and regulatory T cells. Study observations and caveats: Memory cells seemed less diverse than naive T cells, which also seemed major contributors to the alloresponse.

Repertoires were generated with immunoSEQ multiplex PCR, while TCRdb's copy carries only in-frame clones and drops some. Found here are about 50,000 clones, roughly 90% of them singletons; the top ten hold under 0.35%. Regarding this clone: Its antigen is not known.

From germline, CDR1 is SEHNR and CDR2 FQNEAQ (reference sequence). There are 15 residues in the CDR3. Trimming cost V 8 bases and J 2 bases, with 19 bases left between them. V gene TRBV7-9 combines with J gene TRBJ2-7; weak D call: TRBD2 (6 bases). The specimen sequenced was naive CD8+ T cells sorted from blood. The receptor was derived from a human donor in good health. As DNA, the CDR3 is TGTGCCAGCGGGGGGAAGGGACTCGATGCCTACGAGCAGTACTTC. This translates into CASGGKGLDAYEQYF. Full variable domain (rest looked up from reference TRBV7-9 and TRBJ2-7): DTGVSQNPRHKITKRGQNVTFRCDPISEHNRLYWYRQTLGQGPEFLTYFQNEAQLEKSRLLSDRFSAERPKGSFSTLEIQRTEQGDSAMYLCASGGKGLDAYEQYFGPGTRLTVT.